What follows describes a single TCR beta chain. The source of the sample is a study of blood T cell repertoires in COVID-19. This CDR3 is 16 amino acids long. V shed 9 bases and J 7 bases; nucleotides not matched to a gene: 14. CDR1 is SGHNT and CDR2 is YYREEE in the germline V gene (reference sequence). In the source study's methods: By means of reference gene primer amplification, nucleated cell counts were estimated. Data came from immunoSEQ multiplex PCR; TCRdb stores just in-frame clones and leaves some out. That table furnishes V, J and clone size, whereas the DNA furnished D and trimming. The sample shows some 250,000 clones, almost 85% of them seen only once.

This rearrangement joins TRBV5-4 to TRBJ2-2; the match to TRBD1 covers 11 bases. The receptor was derived from a man aged 35 to 55 who had recovered from COVID-19. Sequenced input: PBMCs or T cells enriched from blood (not recorded which). CDR3 sequence (DNA): TGTGCCACCAACCAGGCCGGGACAGGGGGTATCGGGGAGCTGTTTTTT. Translation gives CATNQAGTGGIGELFF.